Shown below are 13 T cell receptor beta chains from a single sample sequenced in a study of control samples from healthy donors and cancer patients. Assay: immunoSEQ multiplex PCR; the TCRdb copy retains only in-frame clones and omits some. The repertoire includes 80,000 or so clones, 94% of them detected once, and roughly 6.1% sits in the top ten. Sequencing was done on a sample of blood. Receptors were obtained from a woman aged 40 to 49 in good health.

The chain uses TRBV5-1 and TRBJ2-7, with 12 bases identical to TRBD2. V was clipped by 0 bases and J by 5 bases; unmatched bases: 0. CDR3 length equals 14 residues. Germline V gene lookup returns CDR1 SGHRS and CDR2 YFSETQ. The CDR3 DNA reads as TGCGCCAGCAGCTTGGGACTAGCGGGAGACGAGCAGTACTTC. Protein sequence: CASSLGLAGDEQYF.

This sequence joins TRBV7-2 and TRBJ2-7, with D unresolved. The CDR3 covers 16 residues. Germline V gives CDR1 SGHTA, CDR2 FQGNSA. V lost 0 bases and J lost 0, with 12 bases in between. DNA of the CDR3: TGTGCCAGCAGCTTAGCGGCAGGCCCGAGCTCCTACGAGCAGTACTTC. Amino acid sequence: CASSLAAGPSSYEQYF.

The chain carries TRBV27 and TRBJ2-7, with TRBD2 identical over 8 bases. This CDR3 is built from 12 residues. V dropped 4 bases and J dropped 6; count of bases not matched to a gene: 2. Looked up from germline, CDR1 is MNHEY and CDR2 is SMNVEV (reference sequence). The CDR3 loop reads CASSSGLGEQYF. The CDR3 bases are TGTGCCAGCAGTTCGGGACTAGGCGAGCAGTACTTC.

The V and J genes are TRBV29-1 and TRBJ2-7, with TRBD1 matching 9 bases. The J segment lost 2 bases and the V segment lost 7 bases, leaving 12 bases of the junction unmatched. The CDR3 contains 15 residues. Germline CDR1 reads SQVTM; CDR2 reads ANQGSEA. CDR3 sequence reads: CSAPSSGTGPYEQYF. In DNA form, the CDR3 reads TGCAGCGCACCTTCCTCCGGGACAGGGCCCTACGAGCAGTACTTC.

J is TRBJ2-7 and V is TRBV5-6, with D tentatively TRBD1 (6 bases). Germline V gene data show CDR1 as SGHDT and CDR2 as YYEEEE. V lost 0 bases and J 4 bases, leaving 8 bases between the germline ends. The CDR3 has 13 amino acids. CDR3 sequence reads: CASSLGDNYEQYF. CDR3 DNA: TGTGCCAGCAGCTTGGGGGACAATTACGAGCAGTACTTC.

The rearrangement links TRBV18 to TRBJ1-1; a weak D match, TRBD1 (5 bases). CDR1 is KGHSH and CDR2 is LQKENI in the germline V gene. V shed 2 bases and J shed 2 bases, with 6 bases lying between them. This CDR3 is 13 amino acids long. The CDR3 loop is CASSPGTNTEAFF. The CDR3 DNA follows: TGTGCCAGCTCACCAGGGACCAACACTGAAGCTTTCTTT.

This chain links TRBV7-2 with TRBJ2-7; TRBD1 agrees at 7 bases. There are 13 residues in the CDR3. Germline V lookup: CDR1 SGHTA, CDR2 FQGNSA. J lost 5 bases, V lost 5 bases, and 6 bases had no gene match. The CDR3 sequence: CASSTQGDNEQYF. DNA of the CDR3: TGTGCCAGCAGCACCCAGGGGGACAACGAGCAGTACTTC.

This chain joins TRBV5-1 and TRBJ1-4; unclear D gene. Trimming took 2 bases from V and 8 from J, leaving 13 bases between them. The CDR3 runs to 14 residues. In germline, CDR1 is SGHRS, CDR2 YFSETQ. CDR3 sequence reads: CASSFGGAEEKLFF. For the CDR3, the DNA is TGCGCCAGCAGCTTTGGTGGTGCAGAGGAAAAACTGTTTTTT.

CDR3 coding DNA: TGTGCCACCAGCAGAGACCGAAACGAATATGGCTACACCTTC. Translation: CATSRDRNEYGYTF. The rearrangement links TRBV15 to TRBJ1-2; no firm D call. Germline loops: CDR1 LNHNV, CDR2 YYDKDF (reference sequence). The CDR3 extends over 14 amino acids. The V gene lost 0 bases and the J gene lost 5 bases, with 10 bases spanning the gap.

The chain couples TRBV7-2 to TRBJ2-2; 13 nucleotides align to TRBD2. Germline values: CDR1 SGHTA, CDR2 FQGNSA. The CDR3 consists of 18 residues. With 5 bases clipped from V and 4 bases from J, the junction kept 10 bases outside the gene matches. The CDR3 loop is CASSIGTSGNRGTGELFF. CDR3 coding DNA: TGTGCCAGCAGCATCGGGACTAGCGGGAATAGAGGCACCGGGGAGCTGTTTTTT.

The rearrangement joins TRBV5-4 to TRBJ2-4; TRBD1 is a possible D gene (6 bases). The CDR3 spans 17 residues. Trimming removed 1 base from V and 1 base from J, with 15 bases in between. Germline CDR1 and CDR2: SGHNT and YYREEE (reference sequence). The CDR3 DNA follows: TGTGCCAGCAGCTTGAGGGCAGGGGAAGGGGCCAAAAACATTCAGTACTTC. This encodes CASSLRAGEGAKNIQYF.

The chain links TRBV6-2 or TRBV6-3 to TRBJ2-5; 11 bases agree with TRBD2. The ends lost 4 bases at V and 4 bases at J; junction bases unmatched: 8. The CDR3 is 16 amino acids. Germline CDR1 reads MNHEY; CDR2 reads SVGEGT. The CDR3 spells CASSSRTSGWGETQYF. In nucleotides, the CDR3 is TGTGCCAGCAGTTCCCGGACTAGCGGGTGGGGAGAGACCCAGTACTTC.

The chain carries TRBV6-5 and TRBJ2-2; 8 nucleotides line up with TRBD1. Germline values: CDR1 MNHEY, CDR2 SVGAGI. After removal of 6 bases from V and 6 bases from J, the junction contained 6 bases not matched to a gene. There are 14 residues in the CDR3. The CDR3 is CASRKTGVPGELFF. DNA for the CDR3: TGTGCCAGCAGGAAGACAGGGGTCCCCGGGGAGCTGTTTTTT.